This T cell receptor (beta chain) was sequenced for a study of cytomegalovirus exposure and HLA in healthy donors. Assay used: immunoSEQ multiplex PCR; TCRdb lists only in-frame clones, some missing. The sample has more than 250,000 clones, about 92% seen once. The length of the CDR3 is 15 residues. V was pared by 0 bases and J by 4 bases, with 12 bases between. The germline CDR1 and CDR2 sequences are LNHDA and SQIVND (reference sequence). General study findings and limits: Altogether, 164 TCR beta chains were recorded as cytomegalovirus-associated.

Notes on this clone: Its antigen is unidentified.

This rearrangement joins TRBV19 to TRBJ1-1; no clear D gene. The specimen sequenced was PBMCs. This TCR derives from a woman aged 25 to 39 in good health and CMV-seronegative. DNA of the CDR3: TGTGCCAGTAGTATAGATCCTGTGGGTTTCACTGAAGCTTTCTTT. The encoded protein is CASSIDPVGFTEAFF.